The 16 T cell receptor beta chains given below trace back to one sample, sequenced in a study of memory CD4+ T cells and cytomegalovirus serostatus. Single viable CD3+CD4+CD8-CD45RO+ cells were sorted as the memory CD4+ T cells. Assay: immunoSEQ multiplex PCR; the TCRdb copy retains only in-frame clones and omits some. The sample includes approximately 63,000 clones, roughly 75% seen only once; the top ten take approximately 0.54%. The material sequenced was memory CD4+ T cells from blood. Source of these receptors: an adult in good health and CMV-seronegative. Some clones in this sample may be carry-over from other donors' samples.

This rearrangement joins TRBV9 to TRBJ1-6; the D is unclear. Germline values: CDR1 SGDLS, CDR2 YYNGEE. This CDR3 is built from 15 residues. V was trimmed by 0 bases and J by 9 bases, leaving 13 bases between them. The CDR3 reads CASSVDLSAGSPLHF. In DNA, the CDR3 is TGTGCCAGCAGCGTAGATCTAAGTGCCGGTTCACCCCTCCACTTT.

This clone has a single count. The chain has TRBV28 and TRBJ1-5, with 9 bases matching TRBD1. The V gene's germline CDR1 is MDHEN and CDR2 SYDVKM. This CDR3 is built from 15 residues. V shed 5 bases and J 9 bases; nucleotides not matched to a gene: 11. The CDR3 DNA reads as TGTGCCAGCAGTCCCGGGACAGGGTATCGTGCGCCCCAGCATTTT. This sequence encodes CASSPGTGYRAPQHF. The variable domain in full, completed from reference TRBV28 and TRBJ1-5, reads DVKVTQSSRYLVKRTGEKVFLECVQDMDHENMFWYRQDPGLGLRLIYFSYDVKMKEKGDIPEGYSVSREKKERFSLILESASTNQTSMYLCASSPGTGYRAPQHFGDGTRLSIL.

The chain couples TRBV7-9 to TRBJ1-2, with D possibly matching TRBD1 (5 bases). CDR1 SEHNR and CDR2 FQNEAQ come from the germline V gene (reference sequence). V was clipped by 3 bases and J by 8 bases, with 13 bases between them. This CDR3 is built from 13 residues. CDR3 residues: CASSFEGMRGYTF. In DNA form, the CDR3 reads TGTGCCAGCAGCTTCGAGGGGATGAGGGGCTACACCTTC.

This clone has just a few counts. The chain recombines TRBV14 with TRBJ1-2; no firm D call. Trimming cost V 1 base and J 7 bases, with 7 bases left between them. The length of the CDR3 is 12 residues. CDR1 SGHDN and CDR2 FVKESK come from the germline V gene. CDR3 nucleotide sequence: TGTGCCAGCAGCCAAGGTAGTATTGGCTACACCTTC. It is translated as CASSQGSIGYTF.

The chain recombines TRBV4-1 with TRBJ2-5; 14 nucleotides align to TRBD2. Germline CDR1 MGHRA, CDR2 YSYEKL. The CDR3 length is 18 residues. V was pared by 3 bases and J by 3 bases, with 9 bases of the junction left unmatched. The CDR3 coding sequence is TGCGCCAGCAGCCACAGAGGGACTAGCGGGGGCCTAAAAGAGACCCAGTACTTC. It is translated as CASSHRGTSGGLKETQYF.

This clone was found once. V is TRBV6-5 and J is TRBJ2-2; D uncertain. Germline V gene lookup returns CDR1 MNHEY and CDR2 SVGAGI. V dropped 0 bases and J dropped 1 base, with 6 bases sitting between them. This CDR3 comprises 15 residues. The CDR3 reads CASSYSPGNTGELFF. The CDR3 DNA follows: TGTGCCAGCAGTTACTCACCAGGGAACACCGGGGAGCTGTTTTTT.

The CDR3 bases are TGCGCCAGCAGTAATGGACTAGCGGGGGGTACAGATACGCAGTATTTT. Encoded protein: CASSNGLAGGTDTQYF. The chain couples TRBV10-1 to TRBJ2-3; 14 positions match TRBD2. The length of the CDR3 is 16 residues. Germline CDR1 WNHNN, CDR2 SYGVQD (reference sequence). V lost 5 bases, J lost 3 bases, and 4 bases stayed unmatched.

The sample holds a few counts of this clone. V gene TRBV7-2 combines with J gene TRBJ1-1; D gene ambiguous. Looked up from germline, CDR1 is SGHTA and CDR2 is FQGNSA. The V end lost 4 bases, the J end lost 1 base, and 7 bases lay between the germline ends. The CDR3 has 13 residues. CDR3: CASSSRWNTEAFF. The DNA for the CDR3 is TGTGCCAGCAGCTCGCGCTGGAACACTGAAGCTTTCTTT.

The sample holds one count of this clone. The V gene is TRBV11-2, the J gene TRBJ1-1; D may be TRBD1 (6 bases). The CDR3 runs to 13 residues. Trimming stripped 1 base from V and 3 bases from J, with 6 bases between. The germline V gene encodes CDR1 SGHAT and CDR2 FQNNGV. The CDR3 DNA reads TGTGCCAGCAGCTTAGGGACAGACACTGAAGCTTTCTTT. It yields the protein CASSLGTDTEAFF.

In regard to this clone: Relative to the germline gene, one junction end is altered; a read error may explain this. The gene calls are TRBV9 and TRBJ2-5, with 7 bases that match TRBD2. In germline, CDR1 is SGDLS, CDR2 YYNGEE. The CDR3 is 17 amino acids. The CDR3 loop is CASSRRSARDYHETQYF. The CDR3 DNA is TGTGCCAGCAGTCGCCGCTCTGCCCGGGACTACCACGAGACCCAGTACTTC.

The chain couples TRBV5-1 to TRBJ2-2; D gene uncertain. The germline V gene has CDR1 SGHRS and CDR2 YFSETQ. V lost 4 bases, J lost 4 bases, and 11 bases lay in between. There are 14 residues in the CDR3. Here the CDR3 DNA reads TGCGCCAGCAGCCTCGAACAAGGCACCGGGGAGCTGTTTTTT. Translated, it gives CASSLEQGTGELFF.

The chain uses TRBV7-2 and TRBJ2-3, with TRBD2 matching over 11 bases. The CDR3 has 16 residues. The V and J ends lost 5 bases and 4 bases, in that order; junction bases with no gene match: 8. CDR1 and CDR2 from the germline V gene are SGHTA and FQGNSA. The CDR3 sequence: CASSPRLAGGADTQYF. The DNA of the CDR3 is TGTGCCAGCAGCCCCCGTCTAGCGGGAGGTGCAGATACGCAGTATTTT.

For the CDR3, the DNA is TGTGCCAGCTCCCCATCCGCAGGTAACACTGAAGCTTTCTTT. Protein sequence: CASSPSAGNTEAFF. J is TRBJ1-1 and V is TRBV18; D is undetermined. V was shortened by 6 bases and J by 2 bases, with 13 bases between the two germline ends. The CDR3 runs to 14 residues. Germline CDR1 is KGHSH and CDR2 is LQKENI.

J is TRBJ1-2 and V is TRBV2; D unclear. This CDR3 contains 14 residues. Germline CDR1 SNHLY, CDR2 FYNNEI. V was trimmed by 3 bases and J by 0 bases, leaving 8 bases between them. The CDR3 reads CASSDLTANYGYTF. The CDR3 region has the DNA TGTGCCAGCAGTGACTTAACAGCTAACTATGGCTACACCTTC.

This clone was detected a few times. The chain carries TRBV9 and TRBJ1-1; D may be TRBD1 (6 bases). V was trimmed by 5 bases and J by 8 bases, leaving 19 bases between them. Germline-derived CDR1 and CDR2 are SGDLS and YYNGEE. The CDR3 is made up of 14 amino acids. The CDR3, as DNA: TGTGCCAGCAGTGGGTCCTCACAGGGAGCCGAAGCTTTCTTT. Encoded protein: CASSGSSQGAEAFF. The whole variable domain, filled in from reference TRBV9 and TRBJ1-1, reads DSGVTQTPKHLITATGQRVTLRCSPRSGDLSVYWYQQSLDQGLQFLIQYYNGEERAKGNILERFSAQQFPDLHSELNLSSLELGDSALYFCASSGSSQGAEAFFGQGTRLTVV.

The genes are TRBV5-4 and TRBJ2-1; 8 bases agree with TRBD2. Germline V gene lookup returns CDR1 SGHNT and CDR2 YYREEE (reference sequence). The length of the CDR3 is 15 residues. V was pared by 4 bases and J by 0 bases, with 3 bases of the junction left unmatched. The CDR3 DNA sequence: TGTGCCAGCAGCCCCACTAGCGGCTCCTACAATGAGCAGTTCTTC. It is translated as CASSPTSGSYNEQFF.